Reported below is one T cell receptor (beta chain). These data originate in a study of cytomegalovirus exposure and HLA in healthy donors. Use of 60 Vbeta and 13 Jbeta primers characterized the PCR. The assay was immunoSEQ multiplex PCR, and TCRdb's table has in-frame clones only and misses some. The sample holds about 130,000 clones, 65% to 80% seen once. V gave up 0 bases and J gave up 3 bases, with 12 bases separating them. The germline CDR1 and CDR2 sequences are MNHEY and SVGAGI. This CDR3 is built from 15 residues. The clonotype was recovered from a man aged 40-55 years in good health and CMV-seronegative. Sequencing used PBMCs. The chain has TRBV6-5 and TRBJ2-7, with D perhaps TRBD1 (6 bases). The CDR3 bases are TGTGCCAGCAGTTACTCCAGGGGTCGGGACTACGAGCAGTACTTC. Translating it yields CASSYSRGRDYEQYF.